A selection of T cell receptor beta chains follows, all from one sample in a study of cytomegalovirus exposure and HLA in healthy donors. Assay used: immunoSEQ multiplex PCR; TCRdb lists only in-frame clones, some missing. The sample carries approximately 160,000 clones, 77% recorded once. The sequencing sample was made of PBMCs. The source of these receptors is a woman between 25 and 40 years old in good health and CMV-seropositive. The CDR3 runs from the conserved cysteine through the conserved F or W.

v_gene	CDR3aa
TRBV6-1	CASSETGKYGYTF
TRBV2	CASMSPVDRFISGNTIYF
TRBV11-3	CASSPGAASANEQFF
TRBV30	CAWRDRGGGYEQYF
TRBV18	CASSPRPGIAEAFF
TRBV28	CASSLWGQGGYEQYF
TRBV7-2	CASSSEGRGNTGELFF
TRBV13	CASSLTSTDTQYF
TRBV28	CASSFGQTYRGYTF
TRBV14	CASSRLTSSTDTQYF
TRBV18	CASSLDRANTEAFF
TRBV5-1	CASSSPGGSYNEQFF
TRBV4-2	CASSQEATGGREAFF
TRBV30	CAWSALTGTNQPQHF
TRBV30	CAWSVRRVDNEQFF
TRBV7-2	CASSLSGSSYNEQFF
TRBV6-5	CASSYDSGTGELFF
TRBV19	CASRGTGQETQYF
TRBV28	CATVLNRVGETQYF
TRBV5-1	CASSFGRDYEQYF
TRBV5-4	CASSLSGRGGGYTF
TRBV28	CASSPRTGDEQYF
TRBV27	CASSFDREGNQPQHF
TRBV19	CASSISGLSNQPQHF
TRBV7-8	CASSLHEVTNTEAFF
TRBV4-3	CASSPGTGALEQYF
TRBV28	CASSLAGEQFF
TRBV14	CASSQDIFSGYRAGADNEQFF
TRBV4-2	CASSPPFERYEQYF
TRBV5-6	CASSTGLAGEMQYF
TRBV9	CASSIRLAGYNEQFF
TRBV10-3	CAISEVREYDEQFF
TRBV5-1	CASSLGSQGAQETQYF
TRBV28	CASSIPSGSTDTQYF
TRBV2	CASSASITSGYNEQFF
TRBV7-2	CASSSPDRGTYEQYF
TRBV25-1	CASPRGQGGYEQFF
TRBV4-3	CASSLLERAGELFF
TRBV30	CAWSVRDSGNTIYF
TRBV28	CASSLSGVNTEAFF
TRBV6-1	CASTPAQANEKLFF
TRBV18	CASSPSGNTEAFF
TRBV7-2	CASSLATGKTEAFF
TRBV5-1	CASSMTSGTYEQYF
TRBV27	CASSLRGTEKLFF
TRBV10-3	CAIRGQGVENTIYF
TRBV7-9	CASSPSASGIKNGELFF
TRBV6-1	CASSDCQSLLVDNEKLFF
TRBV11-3	CASSLADRSGYTF
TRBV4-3	CASSQEGTGANEKLFF
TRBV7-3	CASSRRTTGQETQYF
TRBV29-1	CSVELGQGFGYTF
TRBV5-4	CASSLWAAKETQYF
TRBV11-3	CASSLGASGRENIQYF
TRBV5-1	CASSSGHGGSYEQYF
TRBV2	CASSETAGELFF